A single T cell receptor (beta chain) is shown here with its context. The data were taken from a study of blood T cells in healthy people across ages. Next came a second PCR, run for about 6 to 12 cycles, which used a sample-barcoded 5' primer along with a J-beta primer mix. MiXCR, applied by TCRdb to the 5' RACE reads, yields one record per CDR3 protein. This table holds about 900,000 distinct CDR3 sequences, around 48% found once. The receptor comes from a man aged 30 to 39 in good health. Material: blood.

CDR3 residues: CASSYPGGAPSYNEQFF. The CDR3 DNA sequence: TGTGCCAGCAGTTATCCTGGGGGGGCGCCCTCCTACAATGAGCAGTTCTTC. The chain has TRBV6-2 or TRBV6-3 and TRBJ2-1; D might be TRBD2 (7 bases). Germline V CDR1 and CDR2: MNHEY, SVGEGT. The germline V and J ends were trimmed by 3 bases and 0 bases, with 15 bases remaining between them. The length of the CDR3 is 17 residues.